One and the same sample provided the 24 T cell receptor beta chains below, sequenced in a study of siplizumab effects on memory and regulatory T cells. Repertoires were generated with immunoSEQ multiplex PCR, while TCRdb's copy carries only in-frame clones and drops some. The sample carries some 100,000 clones, 93% recorded once. What was sequenced was CD8+ T cells sorted from blood. The receptor source for this set is a human donor in good health.

V gene TRBV7-2 combines with J gene TRBJ1-1; TRBD1 aligns across 7 bases. CDR3 length: 14 amino acids. CDR1 is SGHTA and CDR2 is FQGNSA in the germline V gene. J gave up 2 bases and V 3 bases, and 3 bases lay outside the gene matches. The CDR3 region is CASSFRDRNTEAFF. CDR3 sequence (DNA): TGTGCCAGCAGCTTCCGGGACAGAAACACTGAAGCTTTCTTT.

The chain recombines TRBV11-3 with TRBJ2-3, with 9 bases matching TRBD1. The CDR3 extends over 16 amino acids. V lost 5 bases and J lost 0; bases outside the gene matches: 6. Germline lookup yields CDR1 SGHNT and CDR2 YENEEA. CDR3 sequence reads: CASSPGQGTSTDTQYF. The CDR3 region has the DNA TGTGCCAGCAGCCCCGGACAGGGGACAAGCACAGATACGCAGTATTTT. Variable domain in full (rest from reference TRBV11-3 and TRBJ2-3): EAGVVQSPRYKIIEKKQPVAFWCNPISGHNTLYWYLQNLGQGPELLIRYENEEAVDDSQLPKDRFSAERLKGVDSTLKIQPAELGDSAVYLCASSPGQGTSTDTQYFGPGTRLTVL.

The gene calls are TRBV7-6 and TRBJ2-7; 11 bases align to TRBD1. Unmatched junction bases numbered 4, after V lost 1 base and J lost 2 bases. Germline CDR1 SGHVS, CDR2 FNYEAQ. The CDR3 length is 16 residues. CDR3: CASSLVPGQGAYEQYF. DNA of the CDR3: TGTGCCAGCAGCTTAGTACCGGGACAGGGGGCCTACGAGCAGTACTTC. Full variable domain (rest looked up from reference TRBV7-6 and TRBJ2-7): GAGVSQSPRYKVTKRGQDVALRCDPISGHVSLYWYRQALGQGPEFLTYFNYEAQQDKSGLPNDRFSAERPEGSISTLTIQRTEQRDSAMYRCASSLVPGQGAYEQYFGPGTRLTVT.

CDR3: CASRGTGGSTEAFF. CDR3 in DNA: TGTGCCAGCAGAGGCACGGGCGGGAGCACTGAAGCTTTCTTT. The rearrangement links TRBV9 to TRBJ1-1, with D unclear. There are 14 residues in the CDR3. With 5 bases removed from V and 4 bases from J, the gap between germline ends came to 15 bases. Germline CDR1 reads SGDLS; CDR2 reads YYNGEE.

The chain combines TRBV6-5 with TRBJ2-4; tentative D call: TRBD2 (6 bases). The CDR3 is made up of 13 amino acids. The ends were cut back, 5 bases at V and 12 bases at J, with 17 bases in the middle. Germline V gives CDR1 MNHEY, CDR2 SVGAGI. CDR3 coding DNA: TGTGCCAGCAGTGACACACACGAGACTAGTCAGTACTTC. Translated, it gives CASSDTHETSQYF.

Only one count was recorded for this clone. V is TRBV4-1 and J is TRBJ2-7; tentatively, D is TRBD1 or TRBD2 (5 bases each). The V end was cut by 1 base, the J end by 7 bases, with 17 bases between. This CDR3 comprises 15 residues. Per the germline V gene, CDR1 is MGHRA and CDR2 is YSYEKL. The DNA of the CDR3 is TGCGCCAGCAGCCAAGCGAATGGGGGATTATGGGAGCAGTACTTC. Encoded protein: CASSQANGGLWEQYF.

The chain carries TRBV11-3 and TRBJ2-1; D might be TRBD2 (7 bases). This CDR3 has 16 residues. Germline CDR1 is SGHNT and CDR2 is YENEEA. The ends were cut back, 4 bases at V and 5 bases at J, with 18 bases in the middle. CDR3 nucleotides: TGTGCCAGCAGCTCATTTGGGGGGGGACAAAACAATGAGCAGTTCTTC. Its translation: CASSSFGGGQNNEQFF.

The chain employs TRBV4-1 and TRBJ1-4; no clear D. The CDR3 totals 14 residues. Trimming took 5 bases from V and 7 from J, leaving 14 bases between them. Germline CDR1 reads MGHRA; CDR2 reads YSYEKL. The CDR3 DNA follows: TGCGCCAGCAGCGACGCCTTTACCGGTGAAAAACTGTTTTTT. Translation: CASSDAFTGEKLFF.

The rearrangement links TRBV7-2 to TRBJ2-7; unclear D gene. The V end was cut by 1 base, the J end by 5 bases, with 6 bases between. Germline CDR1 reads SGHTA; CDR2 reads FQGNSA. CDR3 length: 12 residues. This CDR3 reads CASSLVWHEQYF. CDR3 DNA: TGTGCCAGCAGCTTAGTCTGGCACGAGCAGTACTTC.

A single count supports this clone. The CDR3 region has the DNA TGTGCCAGCAGCCAAGGGGTAGAAGGGTTCTCTTTCTTT. This translates into CASSQGVEGFSFF. The J gene is TRBJ1-1, the V gene TRBV4-2; D gene uncertain. The germline gives CDR1 LGHNA, CDR2 YNFKEQ. V dropped 1 base and J dropped 12 bases, with 15 bases sitting between them. The CDR3 totals 13 residues.

The chain employs TRBV7-9 and TRBJ2-5; TRBD1 aligns across 9 bases. Germline V gene lookup returns CDR1 SEHNR and CDR2 FQNEAQ (reference sequence). V shed 4 bases and J 5 bases; nucleotides not matched to a gene: 11. This CDR3 spans 16 amino acids. The CDR3 DNA sequence: TGTGCCAGCAGCTGGGGAACCACAGGGGGCGAGGAGACCCAGTACTTC. Its protein product is CASSWGTTGGEETQYF.

This chain connects TRBV7-9 to TRBJ2-2; D might be TRBD1 or TRBD2, each matching 5 bases. This CDR3 comprises 16 residues. Germline-derived CDR1 and CDR2 are SEHNR and FQNEAQ (reference sequence). The V end was cut by 7 bases, the J end by 0 bases, with 15 bases between. The CDR3 DNA sequence: TGTGCCAGCACCCCAACGGGGACGGCGAACACCGGGGAGCTGTTTTTT. Translation gives CASTPTGTANTGELFF.

The chain uses TRBV4-3 and TRBJ2-7, with D possibly TRBD1 on 5 matching bases. This CDR3 has 13 residues. Germline CDR1 LGHNA, CDR2 YSLEER. V was shortened by 0 bases and J by 6 bases, with 9 bases between the two germline ends. The CDR3 nucleotides read TGCGCCAGCAGCCAAGATCAGGGCACCGAGCAGTACTTC. Its translation is CASSQDQGTEQYF.

The V gene is TRBV27, the J gene TRBJ2-1; 7 bases fit TRBD1. Looked up from germline, CDR1 is MNHEY and CDR2 is SMNVEV (reference sequence). CDR3 length: 15 residues. V lost 6 bases to trimming and J lost 1 base; unmatched junction nucleotides: 6. The CDR3 nucleotides are TGTGCCAGCAGGCCAACAGGGGTATCCTACAATGAGCAGTTCTTC. It codes for CASRPTGVSYNEQFF.

The chain uses TRBV5-6 and TRBJ2-1, with 12 nucleotides matching TRBD2. V shed 0 bases, J shed 10 bases, and the junction held 5 bases outside the gene matches. The CDR3 is 15 residues long. Germline CDR1 reads SGHDT; CDR2 reads YYEEEE. Written as DNA, the CDR3 is TGTGCCAGCAGCTTGGTCACTAGCGGGGGGAACGAGCAGTTCTTC. It translates to CASSLVTSGGNEQFF.

The V and J genes are TRBV2 and TRBJ1-4; D not resolved. The CDR3 runs to 13 residues. Germline CDR1 SNHLY, CDR2 FYNNEI. V gave up 8 bases and J gave up 6 bases, with 13 bases separating them. The CDR3 nucleotides read TGTGCCAGCTTCCGGTCGACGGATGAAAAACTGTTTTTT. Encoded protein: CASFRSTDEKLFF. Filled out from reference TRBV2 and TRBJ1-4, the complete variable domain reads EPEVTQTPSHQVTQMGQEVILRCVPISNHLYFYWYRQILGQKVEFLVSFYNNEISEKSEIFDDQFSVERPDGSNFTLKIRSTKLEDSAMYFCASFRSTDEKLFFGSGTQLSVL.

The chain uses TRBV29-1 and TRBJ2-7; TRBD1 matches at 7 bases. CDR1 is SQVTM, CDR2 ANQGSEA, per germline. The CDR3 has 11 amino acids. Trimming at V came to 6 bases and at J to 3 bases, leaving 2 bases not matched to a gene. This CDR3 is CSVTGNYEQYF. In nucleotides, the CDR3 is TGCAGCGTGACAGGGAACTACGAGCAGTACTTC.

This clone was recorded only once. The chain carries TRBV7-3 and TRBJ2-1, with a possible D match to TRBD2 (5 bases). The CDR3 runs to 16 residues. Per the germline V gene, CDR1 is SGHTA and CDR2 is FQGTGA. V gave up 1 base and J gave up 1 base, with 11 bases separating them. The CDR3 DNA is TGTGCCAGCAGCTTAATGGGCGGGCTTTCCTACAATGAGCAGTTCTTC. This encodes CASSLMGGLSYNEQFF. Looking up the rest from reference TRBV7-3 and TRBJ2-1 gives the full variable domain: GAGVSQTPSNKVTEKGKYVELRCDPISGHTALYWYRQSLGQGPEFLIYFQGTGAADDSGLPNDRFFAVRPEGSVSTLKIQRTERGDSAVYLCASSLMGGLSYNEQFFGPGTRLTVL.

The rearrangement links TRBV6-5 to TRBJ1-4, with D possibly TRBD1 on 6 matching bases. Germline V gene sequence: CDR1 MNHEY, CDR2 SVGAGI. The CDR3 loop spans 12 amino acids. Trimming cost V 11 bases and J 8 bases, with 15 bases left between them. The CDR3: CASGGDNEKLFF. The CDR3 nucleotides are TGTGCCTCCGGAGGGGACAACGAAAAACTGTTTTTT.

The V and J genes are TRBV29-1 and TRBJ2-3, with 8 bases that match TRBD2. V lost 2 bases, J lost 5 bases, and 9 bases stayed unmatched. Looked up from germline, CDR1 is SQVTM and CDR2 is ANQGSEA. There are 15 residues in the CDR3. This CDR3 reads CSVEWRAGGQDTQYF. The CDR3 DNA sequence: TGCAGCGTTGAATGGCGGGCGGGGGGCCAAGATACGCAGTATTTT.

This rearrangement joins TRBV19 to TRBJ1-5; D remains unclear. Germline CDR1 reads LNHDA; CDR2 reads SQIVND (reference sequence). The CDR3 totals 14 residues. The germline V and J ends were trimmed by 1 base and 4 bases, with 8 bases remaining between them. The CDR3 DNA reads as TGTGCCAGTAGTATAGTGGAGGAAAATCAGCCCCAGCATTTT. This sequence encodes CASSIVEENQPQHF.

V is TRBV11-1 and J is TRBJ1-1; D is unclear. The germline gives CDR1 SGHAT, CDR2 FQDESV (reference sequence). The V end lost 5 bases, the J end lost 0 bases, and 13 bases lay between the germline ends. The CDR3 sequence is 15 residues long. CDR3 sequence reads: CASSPLGGLNTEAFF. CDR3 nucleotides: TGTGCCAGCAGCCCCCTCGGCGGCCTGAACACTGAAGCTTTCTTT. The whole variable domain, remainder taken from reference TRBV11-1 and TRBJ1-1, is EAEVAQSPRYKITEKSQAVAFWCDPISGHATLYWYRQILGQGPELLVQFQDESVVDDSQLPKDRFSAERLKGVDSTLKIQPAELGDSAMYLCASSPLGGLNTEAFFGQGTRLTVV.

The rearrangement joins TRBV6-7 to TRBJ2-7; weak D call: TRBD1 (6 bases). TRBV6-7 has ORF status, its function being uncertain. This CDR3 is 9 amino acids long. V was pared by 10 bases and J by 5 bases, with 6 bases between. CDR3 sequence: CANRDEQYF. CDR3 sequence (DNA): TGTGCCAACAGGGACGAGCAGTACTTC.

This rearrangement joins TRBV7-2 to TRBJ2-7; D not certain. Germline CDR1 reads SGHTA; CDR2 reads FQGNSA. This CDR3 is built from 14 residues. With 4 bases removed from V and 2 bases from J, the gap between germline ends came to 12 bases. CDR3 nucleotide sequence: TGTGCCAGCAGCTCCATCGACTGGACCTACGAGCAGTACTTC. Protein product: CASSSIDWTYEQYF.